This T cell receptor beta chain was documented in a study of CD8+ T cells in alopecia areata. cDNA reverse transcribed from extracted RNA served as the sequencing template. The repertoire was sequenced with immunoSEQ multiplex PCR; TCRdb's copy has only in-frame clones and lacks some. The table shows 120,000 or so clones, with approximately 60% occurring only once. General observations from the study: Patients shared TCRs less clearly than mice did, possibly for HLA-related reasons.

Germline assignment: CDR1 PRHDT and CDR2 FYEKMQ (reference sequence). V dropped 2 bases and J dropped 4; count of bases not matched to a gene: 6. This CDR3 spans 16 amino acids. Of note for this clone: Its antigen is as yet unknown.

This sequence joins TRBV13 and TRBJ2-2, with TRBD1 matching over 8 bases. The source of this sequence is a human donor in good health. The material sequenced was CD4+ T cells sorted from blood. CDR3 sequence: CASSLLPGQATGELFF. CDR3 DNA: TGTGCCAGCAGCTTATTACCGGGACAGGCCACCGGGGAGCTGTTTTTT.